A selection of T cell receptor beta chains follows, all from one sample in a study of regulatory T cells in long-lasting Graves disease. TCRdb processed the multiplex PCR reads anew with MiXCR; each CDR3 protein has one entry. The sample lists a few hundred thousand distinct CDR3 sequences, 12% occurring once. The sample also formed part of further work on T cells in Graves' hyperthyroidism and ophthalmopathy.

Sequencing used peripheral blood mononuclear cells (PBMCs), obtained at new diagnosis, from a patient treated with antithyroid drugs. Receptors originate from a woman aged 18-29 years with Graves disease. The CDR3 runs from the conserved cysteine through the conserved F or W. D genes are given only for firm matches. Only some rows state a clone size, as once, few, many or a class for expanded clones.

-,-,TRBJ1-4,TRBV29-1,TGCAGCGTTGAAGATCAGGCGGCAAAACTGTTTTTT,CSVEDQAAKLFF
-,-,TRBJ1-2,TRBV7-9,TGTGCCGGCAGCCGAGGGGGTGGAGGATACGGCTACACCTTC,CAGSRGGGGYGYTF
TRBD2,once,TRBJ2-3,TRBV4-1,TGCGCCAGCAGCCGGATGACGGGGGGGCTCACAGATACGCAGTATTTT,CASSRMTGGLTDTQYF
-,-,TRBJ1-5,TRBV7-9,TGTGCCAGCAGCTTAAATGGTGATCAGCCCCAGCATTTT,CASSLNGDQPQHF
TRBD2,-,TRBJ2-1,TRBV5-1,TGCGCCAGCAGCTTCGGCGGGAGCCATGAGCAGTTCTTC,CASSFGGSHEQFF
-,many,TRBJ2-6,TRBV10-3,TGTGCCATCACCGGTTCTGGGGCCAACGTCCTGACTTTC,CAITGSGANVLTF
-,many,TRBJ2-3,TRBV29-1,TGCAGCGTTGATCCGTCAGGCGGCCCAGATACGCAGTATTTT,CSVDPSGGPDTQYF
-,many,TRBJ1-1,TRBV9,TGTGCCAGCAGCCTACAGGGTAAAACTGAAGCTTTCTTT,CASSLQGKTEAFF
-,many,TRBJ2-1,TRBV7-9,TGTGCCAGCAGCTTAGGACCGGTTGAGCAGTTCTTC,CASSLGPVEQFF
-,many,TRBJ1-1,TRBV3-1,TGTGCCAGCAGCCAAGAGGAAGGGTGGAACACTGAAGCTTTCTTT,CASSQEEGWNTEAFF
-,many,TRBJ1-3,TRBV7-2,TGTGCCAGCAGCCCGGGCCCCGTCCTCTCTGGAAACACCATATATTTT,CASSPGPVLSGNTIYF
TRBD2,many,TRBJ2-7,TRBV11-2,TGTGCCAGCAGCTTACGGGGGGGGCAGGGCCCCTACGAGCAGTACTTC,CASSLRGGQGPYEQYF
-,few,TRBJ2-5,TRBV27,TGTGCCAGCAGTTTATCGCCGGGGTCGGAGACCCAGTACTTC,CASSLSPGSETQYF
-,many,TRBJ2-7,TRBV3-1,TGTGCCAGCAGCCAAGATACGGAGTCGGCGCGCGAGCAGTACTTC,CASSQDTESAREQYF
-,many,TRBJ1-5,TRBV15,TGTGCCACCAGCAGTAGAACAGAGACTAGCCAGCCCCAGCATTTT,CATSSRTETSQPQHF
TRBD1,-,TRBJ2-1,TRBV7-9,TGTGCCAGCAGGCCGACGACAGGGAATGAGCAGTTCTTC,CASRPTTGNEQFF
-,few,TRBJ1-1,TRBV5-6,TGTGCCAGCAGCTTGAGGCGGTTGAACACTGAAGCTTTCTTT,CASSLRRLNTEAFF
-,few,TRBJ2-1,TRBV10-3,TGTGCCATCAGTGAGGAAAGGACTCCAGATGAGCAGTTCTTC,CAISEERTPDEQFF
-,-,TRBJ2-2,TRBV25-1,TGTGCCAGCAGTGATCGTTCTGGGGAGAACACCGGGGAGCTGTTTTTT,CASSDRSGENTGELFF
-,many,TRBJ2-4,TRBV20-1,TGCAGTGCTAGGCCCAGCGGGTCAATTCAGTACTTC,CSARPSGSIQYF
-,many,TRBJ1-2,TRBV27,TGTGCCAGCAGTTTAAGGGGCCTGGGTGGCTACACCTTC,CASSLRGLGGYTF
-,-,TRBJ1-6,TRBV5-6,TGTGCCAGCAGCTTCCCCGCGGGAAGTTCACCCCTCCACTTT,CASSFPAGSSPLHF
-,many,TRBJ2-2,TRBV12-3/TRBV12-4,TGTGCCAGCAGTCCAAGGACATACACCGGGGAGCTGTTTTTT,CASSPRTYTGELFF
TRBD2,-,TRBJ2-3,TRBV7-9,TGTGCCAGCAGCTCCCGAGGCACTAGCGGGGGATGGACAGATACGCAGTATTTT,CASSSRGTSGGWTDTQYF
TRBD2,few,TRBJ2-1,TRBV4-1,TGCGCCAGCAGCCAAGATGACCGAGCGGGGAATACAATGATGGGGCAGTTCTTC,CASSQDDRAGNTMMGQFF
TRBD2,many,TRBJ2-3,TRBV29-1,TGCAGCGTTGAAAGCGGGAGGAGGCCAGATACGCAGTATTTT,CSVESGRRPDTQYF
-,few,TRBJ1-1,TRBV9,TGTGCCAGCAGCGTAGATAACAGGGTGGGGGGTAAAGCTTTCTTT,CASSVDNRVGGKAFF
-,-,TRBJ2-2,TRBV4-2,TGTGCCAGCAGCCCCTACGGGACCACCACCGGGGAGCTGTTTTTT,CASSPYGTTTGELFF
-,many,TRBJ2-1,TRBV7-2,TGTGCCAGCAGGTCTCAAGTCCGAGTCGAGCAGTTCTTC,CASRSQVRVEQFF
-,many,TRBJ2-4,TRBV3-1,TGTGCCAGCAGCCAAGAAGCGCAGGCAACCAAAAACATTCAGTACTTC,CASSQEAQATKNIQYF
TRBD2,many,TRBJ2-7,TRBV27,TGTGCCAGCAGTTTAACCAGCGGGAGGGCCCAGCAGTACTTC,CASSLTSGRAQQYF
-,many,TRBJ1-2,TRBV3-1,TGTGCCAGCAGCCAAGAAGTTCTTAACAGTGTCCCTAACTATGGCTACACCTTC,CASSQEVLNSVPNYGYTF
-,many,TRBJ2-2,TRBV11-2,TGTGCCAGCAGCCCACTCAGGGTCACCGGGGAGCTGTTTTTT,CASSPLRVTGELFF
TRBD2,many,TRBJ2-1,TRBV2,TGTGCCAGCAGTGAGAGCGGGAGCTCCTACAATGAGCAGTTCTTC,CASSESGSSYNEQFF
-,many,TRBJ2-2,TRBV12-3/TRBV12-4,TGTGCCAGCAGTTTACCCCCCAGGGGTGCCACCGGGGAGCTGTTTTTT,CASSLPPRGATGELFF
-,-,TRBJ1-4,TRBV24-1,TGTGCCACCAGTGATTCCCGACGGTATAATGAAAAACTGTTTTTT,CATSDSRRYNEKLFF
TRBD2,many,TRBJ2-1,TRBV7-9,TGTGCCAGCAGCTCTTATAGCGGGAGGGCCGGGGATGAGCAGTTCTTC,CASSSYSGRAGDEQFF
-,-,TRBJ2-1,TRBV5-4,TGTGCCAGCAGCTTGGGTTCTTTCTCCTACAATGAGCAGTTCTTC,CASSLGSFSYNEQFF
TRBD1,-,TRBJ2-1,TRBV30,TGTGCCTGGAGGAACAGGGGGCGTGTGTTCAATGAGCAGTTCTTC,CAWRNRGRVFNEQFF
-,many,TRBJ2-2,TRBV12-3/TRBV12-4,TGTGCCAGCAGCCACCCCCTTGAAGACGGGGAGCTGTTTTTT,CASSHPLEDGELFF
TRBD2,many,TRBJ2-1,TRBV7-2,TGTGCCAGCAGCTTAGCTCTAGCGGGTTATAATGAGCAGTTCTTC,CASSLALAGYNEQFF
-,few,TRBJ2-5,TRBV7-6,TGTGCCAGCAGATATAACCGGGACGGCCGATGGGTAACGTACCAAGAGACCCAGTACTTC,CASRYNRDGRWVTYQETQYF
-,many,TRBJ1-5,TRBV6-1,TGTGCCACAGTGAGGTCTACAGGGAGAGTACAGCCCCAGCATTTT,CATVRSTGRVQPQHF
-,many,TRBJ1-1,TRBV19,TGTGCCAGTAGGGAGACAGAAACTAACACTGAAGCTTTCTTT,CASRETETNTEAFF
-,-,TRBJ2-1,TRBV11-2,TGTGCCAGCAGCGTATCGTGGAGGGGGCTAATGTTGGTGTCCTACAATGAGCAGTTCTTC,CASSVSWRGLMLVSYNEQFF
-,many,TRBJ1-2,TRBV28,TGTGCCAGCAGTTCGGCGGGGGGGCTATTCTATGGCTACACCTTC,CASSSAGGLFYGYTF
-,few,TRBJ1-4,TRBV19,TGTGCCAGTAGTATTCAGTCGGGTGAAAAACTGTTTTTT,CASSIQSGEKLFF
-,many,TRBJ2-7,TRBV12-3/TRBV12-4,TGTGCCAGCAGTTTAGCTACAGACTACGAGCAGTACTTC,CASSLATDYEQYF
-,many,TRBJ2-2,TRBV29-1,TGCAGCGTGCTGACCGGGGAGCTGTTTTTT,CSVLTGELFF
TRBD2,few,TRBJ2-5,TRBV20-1,TGCAGTGCTAGAGTGGGTGTCATTAGCGGGGAGACCCAGTACTTC,CSARVGVISGETQYF